The 18 T cell receptor beta chains below come from one sample, sequenced in a study of T-cell memory formation after mild COVID-19 (dated by TCRdb to about 2021). Libraries were constructed by 5' RACE. TCRdb shows the sequencer as Illumina NovaSeq 6000. The public reads were quality trimmed at Q25 with fastp and then assembled into clones with MiXCR by TCRdb, keeping productive beta chains. Every distinct CDR3 protein forms one entry, paired with its most common genes and DNA. Recorded for this sample are fewer than 500,000 distinct CDR3 sequences; 20% to 30% of them occurred a single time. The ten biggest clones cover 9.5% to 15% of the sample. The sample comprised PBMCs or a T cell subset sorted from them (not recorded which). The receptor source for this set is an adult woman who had mild COVID-19 (a few samples of this study predate the infection). The sample titles of this study are shuffled in the database, so cell type and time point are left out; the donor was told from shared clones.

This clonotype has only a few counts. The chain has TRBV11-3 and TRBJ2-7; no firm D call. Germline V gene sequence: CDR1 SGHNT, CDR2 YENEEA. Trimming cost V 5 bases and J 6 bases, with 11 bases left between them. The CDR3 spans 12 residues. The CDR3 region is CASSLRLGEQYF. CDR3 coding DNA: TGTGCCAGCAGCCTAAGACTCGGCGAGCAGTACTTC.

V and J are TRBV7-9 and TRBJ2-2; D gene uncertain. Per the germline V gene, CDR1 is SEHNR and CDR2 is FQNEAQ (reference sequence). This CDR3 has 10 amino acids. V shed 3 bases and J shed 7 bases, with 0 bases lying between them. This CDR3 reads CASSFGELFF. The CDR3 DNA sequence: TGTGCCAGCAGCTTCGGGGAGCTGTTTTTT. The full variable domain, rest sourced from reference TRBV7-9 and TRBJ2-2, is DTGVSQNPRHKITKRGQNVTFRCDPISEHNRLYWYRQTLGQGPEFLTYFQNEAQLEKSRLLSDRFSAERPKGSFSTLEIQRTEQGDSAMYLCASSFGELFFGEGSRLTVL.

The CDR3 DNA reads as TGTGCCAGTAGTATTTCAGGGGCAAACACTGAAGCTTTCTTT. Translated, it gives CASSISGANTEAFF. The V gene is TRBV19, the J gene TRBJ1-1; possibly TRBD1 for D (6 bases). V was shortened by 3 bases and J by 2 bases, with 10 bases between the two germline ends. Looked up from germline, CDR1 is LNHDA and CDR2 is SQIVND (reference sequence). The CDR3 is 14 residues long.

This clonotype was found a few times. The chain uses TRBV4-1 and TRBJ2-1, with 7 nucleotides matching TRBD1. This CDR3 is 15 amino acids long. J gave up 5 bases and V 3 bases, and 7 bases lay outside the gene matches. Germline V gene lookup returns CDR1 MGHRA and CDR2 YSYEKL. CDR3 sequence reads: CASSHYATGDNEQFF. The CDR3 DNA reads as TGCGCCAGCAGCCATTATGCCACAGGGGACAATGAGCAGTTCTTC.

This clonotype was detected a few times. The chain uses TRBV2 and TRBJ2-7; the D gene is possibly TRBD1 (8 bases). V dropped 8 bases and J dropped 5 bases, with 19 bases sitting between them. The CDR3 totals 14 residues. CDR1 is SNHLY, CDR2 FYNNEI, per germline. The CDR3 nucleotides are TGTGCCAGCGGCGGACAGGGAGGGAACCACGAGCAGTACTTC. It is translated as CASGGQGGNHEQYF.

This clonotype was found a few times. The V gene is TRBV29-1, the J gene TRBJ2-2; 8 nucleotides align to TRBD1. After removal of 6 bases from V and 3 bases from J, the junction contained 6 bases not matched to a gene. The CDR3 sequence is 14 residues long. Germline V gene lookup returns CDR1 SQVTM and CDR2 ANQGSEA. CDR3 DNA: TGCAGCGTGAGGGACAGGTCGGACACCGGGGAGCTGTTTTTT. Translation gives CSVRDRSDTGELFF.

CDR3 DNA: TGTGCCAGCAGCGGGTCGGGACGGGATAATTCACCCCTCCACTTT. It translates to CASSGSGRDNSPLHF. The V gene is TRBV9, the J gene TRBJ1-6; possible D gene TRBD1, 5 bases. V lost 3 bases and J 5 bases, leaving 12 bases between the germline ends. CDR1 and CDR2 from the germline V gene are SGDLS and YYNGEE. The CDR3 covers 15 residues.

This clonotype has ten or more counts. One end of the junction fails to match germline, which may point to a read error. The chain uses TRBV5-1 and TRBJ2-7, with 11 bases aligning to TRBD1. The CDR3 is 14 amino acids. Germline V gene data show CDR1 as SGHRS and CDR2 as YFSETQ. The CDR3 loop reads CASSSGQGAYEQYF. CDR3 nucleotide sequence: TGTGCCAGCAGCTCGGGACAGGGGGCCTACGAGCAGTACTTC.

The chain is built from TRBV20-1 and TRBJ2-1; 12 bases match TRBD2. Germline CDR1 reads DFQATT; CDR2 reads SNEGSKA (reference sequence). V lost 4 bases to trimming and J lost 7 bases; unmatched junction nucleotides: 5. This CDR3 region has 14 residues. The CDR3 reads CSAIFTSGRNEQFF. CDR3 in DNA: TGCAGTGCTATCTTTACTAGCGGGAGGAATGAGCAGTTCTTC.

The chain is built from TRBV11-2 and TRBJ2-5; TRBD2 aligns across 9 bases. The CDR3 loop spans 16 amino acids. Germline V gene data show CDR1 as SGHAT and CDR2 as FQNNGV. The junction had 9 bases not matched to a gene; V was cut back by 4 bases and J by 3 bases. CDR3 nucleotides: TGTGCCAGCAGCTCCGGCGGTAGCGGGAGTAAAGAGACCCAGTACTTC. This sequence encodes CASSSGGSGSKETQYF.

This clonotype was detected a few times. The rearrangement links TRBV7-6 to TRBJ2-7; 10 nucleotides line up with TRBD1. This CDR3 comprises 14 residues. Trimming cost V 6 bases and J 6 bases; bases outside gene matches: 8. Germline V gene data show CDR1 as SGHVS and CDR2 as FNYEAQ. The CDR3 here is CASSASGQGFEQYF. CDR3 bases: TGTGCCAGCAGTGCCTCGGGACAGGGGTTCGAGCAGTACTTC.

This chain uses TRBV11-2 with TRBJ2-1, with 12 bases lining up with TRBD2. The germline V gene encodes CDR1 SGHAT and CDR2 FQNNGV. V lost 2 bases, J lost 2 bases, and 4 bases stayed unmatched. The CDR3 length is 17 residues. The CDR3 DNA follows: TGTGCCAGCAGCTTATCGCCTAGCGGGAGGGCCTACAATGAGCAGTTCTTC. Its translation: CASSLSPSGRAYNEQFF.

The chain is built from TRBV6-5 and TRBJ1-1; a weak D match, TRBD1 (5 bases). Germline V gene sequence: CDR1 MNHEY, CDR2 SVGAGI. Trimming shortened V by 2 bases and J by 3 bases, and 16 bases separated the two germline ends. The CDR3 contains 16 residues. The CDR3 DNA reads TGTGCCAGCAGTTACGGCGTGGGACCCGGGGACACTGAAGCTTTCTTT. Its protein product is CASSYGVGPGDTEAFF.

This chain uses TRBV6-5 with TRBJ2-1; weak D call: TRBD2 (6 bases). This CDR3 has 13 residues. The germline V gene has CDR1 MNHEY and CDR2 SVGAGI. V was trimmed by 5 bases and J by 7 bases, leaving 12 bases between them. In DNA form, the CDR3 reads TGTGCCAGCAGTACCCGGACTATTAATGAGCAGTTCTTC. Its translation is CASSTRTINEQFF.

This clonotype was recorded at least ten times. The chain has TRBV11-1 and TRBJ2-4; D not certain. V lost 5 bases and J lost 0, with 8 bases in between. The CDR3 spans 14 residues. Germline V gives CDR1 SGHAT, CDR2 FQDESV (reference sequence). The chain's CDR3 is CASSLERAKNIQYF. For the CDR3, the DNA is TGTGCCAGCAGCCTAGAAAGAGCCAAAAACATTCAGTACTTC.

The gene calls are TRBV4-2 and TRBJ1-1, with D perhaps matching TRBD1 (6 bases). This CDR3 contains 14 residues. Germline V gene lookup returns CDR1 LGHNA and CDR2 YNFKEQ. V gave up 0 bases and J gave up 3 bases, with 8 bases separating them. CDR3 loop: CASSQDGGYTEAFF. CDR3 nucleotide sequence: TGTGCCAGCAGCCAAGATGGGGGCTACACTGAAGCTTTCTTT.

This sequence joins TRBV6-6 and TRBJ1-2, with 7 bases matching TRBD1. Trimming removed 6 bases from V and 7 bases from J; junction bases left unmatched: 17. Germline CDR1 and CDR2: MNHNY and SVGAGI (reference sequence). The CDR3 covers 16 residues. CDR3 sequence: CASRVPELTGSGGYTF. The CDR3 DNA sequence: TGTGCCAGCAGGGTCCCTGAGTTGACAGGGAGTGGTGGCTACACCTTC.

V and J are TRBV20-1 and TRBJ2-7, with a weak D call TRBD2 (6 bases). Trimming removed 3 bases at V and 4 bases at J, with 19 bases between. This CDR3 has 15 residues. Germline CDR1 reads DFQATT; CDR2 reads SNEGSKA (reference sequence). CDR3 region: CSASPPDRTKYEQYF. The CDR3 region has the DNA TGCAGTGCTAGTCCTCCCGACCGGACTAAGTACGAGCAGTACTTC.